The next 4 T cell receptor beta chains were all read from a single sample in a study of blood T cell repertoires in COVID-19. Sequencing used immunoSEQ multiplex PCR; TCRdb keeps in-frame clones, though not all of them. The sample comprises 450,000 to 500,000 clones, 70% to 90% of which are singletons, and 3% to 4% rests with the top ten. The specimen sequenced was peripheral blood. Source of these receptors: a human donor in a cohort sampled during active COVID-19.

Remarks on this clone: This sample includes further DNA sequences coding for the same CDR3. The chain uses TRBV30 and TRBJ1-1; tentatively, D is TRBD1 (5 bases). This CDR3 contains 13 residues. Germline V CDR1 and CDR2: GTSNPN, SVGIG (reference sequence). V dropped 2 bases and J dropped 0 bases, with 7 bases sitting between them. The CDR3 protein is CAWSQGLNTEAFF. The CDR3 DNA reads TGTGCCTGGAGTCAGGGTCTGAACACTGAAGCTTTCTTT.

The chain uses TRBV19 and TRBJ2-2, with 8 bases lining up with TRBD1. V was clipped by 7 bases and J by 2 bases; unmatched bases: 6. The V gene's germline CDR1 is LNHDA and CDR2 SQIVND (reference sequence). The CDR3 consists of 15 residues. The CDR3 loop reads CASIEGQVNTGELFF. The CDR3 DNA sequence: TGTGCCAGTATAGAGGGACAGGTAAACACCGGGGAGCTGTTTTTT.

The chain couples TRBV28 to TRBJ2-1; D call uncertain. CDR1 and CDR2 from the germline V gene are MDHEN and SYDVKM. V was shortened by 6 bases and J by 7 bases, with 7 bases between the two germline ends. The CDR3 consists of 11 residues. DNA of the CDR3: TGTGCCAGCAGAGTCGGGAATGAGCAGTTCTTC. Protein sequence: CASRVGNEQFF. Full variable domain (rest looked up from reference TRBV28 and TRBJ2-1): DVKVTQSSRYLVKRTGEKVFLECVQDMDHENMFWYRQDPGLGLRLIYFSYDVKMKEKGDIPEGYSVSREKKERFSLILESASTNQTSMYLCASRVGNEQFFGPGTRLTVL.

CDR3 sequence reads: CASKTGTVNTEAFF. CDR3 DNA: TGTGCCAGCAAAACCGGGACAGTGAACACTGAAGCTTTCTTT. The rearrangement uses TRBV6-5 and TRBJ1-1; 7 bases are a match to TRBD1. The CDR3 length is 14 residues. Trimming removed 7 bases from V and 0 bases from J; junction bases left unmatched: 5. Germline lookup yields CDR1 MNHEY and CDR2 SVGAGI.